The T cell receptor beta chain under discussion was sequenced for a study of blood T cell repertoires in COVID-19 (dated by TCRdb to 2020 to 2022). Describing the broader study: The collaborator samples originated in the United States, Italy and Spain and spanned the acute and convalescent phases of COVID-19. Samples were obtained from the ongoing ImmuneRACE study (first 160 participants) and from 1,200 or so subjects provided by 6 global collaborators. Nearly every sample came with metadata listing a de-identified subject ID, COVID-19 status, age in years and sex. Deeply sampled blood TCRbeta repertoires from subjects exposed to, actively infected with, or recovered from COVID-19 were included in the dataset. The repertoires were made available in a free public database intended to serve as a resource for research on the immune response to SARS-CoV-2. The prospective study material was composed of cDNA or gDNA derived from T cells, B-cell-depleted T cells, or PBMCs. HLA class I and class II types, where available, came from metadata supplied by the sample provider rather than from assay-based typing.

Based on the germline V gene, the CDR1 and CDR2 sequences are MNHEY and SVGAGI. The CDR3 starts with the cysteine, ends with the phenylalanine, and has 16 residues. The retained sequence is limited to the CDR3, 48 bases, with the frame set at the first base. Relative to germline, V is 2 bases shorter and J is 2 bases shorter, with 15 bases between their ends. Overall study results and their limits: How much clinical and demographic metadata was included differed by source and by participant, and the metadata was provided uncurated.

One collaborating source in Seattle enrolled patients while the patients were actively infected and followed the patients over time throughout the course of disease. The collaborating institutions used their own protocols to collect whole blood in K2EDTA tubes. For TCRbeta analysis, collaborator samples were shipped as frozen whole blood, as isolated PBMCs, or as DNA extracted from either sample type. This clone was found a few times. The antigen this receptor binds is unknown. Within one base of it there is no much larger clone, and no base qualities were kept. TCRbeta CDR3 regions were amplified from genomic DNA using the immunoSEQ Assay, a bias-controlled multiplex PCR. The paper's processing steps were these. The number of nucleated cells in each sample was estimated by amplification of reference gene primers within the assay. To quantify the absolute abundance of each unique TCRbeta CDR3 rearrangement, sequence reads were collapsed and filtered. Productive Simpson clonality was computed per sample as the square root of Simpson's diversity index over productive rearrangements. TCRdb stores this immuneACCESS table with in-frame sequences only. Part of the clones is absent; in the studies checked, under half of the shortfall reflects unresolved V genes, and no reason is known for the rest. The V and J calls and the clone size are those of that table, but D and trimming were determined from the DNA. The sample contains around 470,000 clones, 85% to 90% of them found a single time. Over 0.7% of the sample is held by the ten biggest clonotypes.

The clonotype comes from a man younger than 35 with COVID-19, enrolled during active disease. The material sequenced was peripheral blood. The rearrangement joined TRBV6-5 to TRBJ2-5; TRBD1 might be the D gene, on 6 matching bases. The sequence in DNA is TGTGCCAGCAGTTACGCACCGGGACACACTCAAGAGACCCAGTACTTC. Translated, it gives CASSYAPGHTQETQYF.